The 21 T cell receptor beta chains listed next were all sequenced from one sample in a study of T cell repertoires in cytomegalovirus infection. These receptors' targets are unknown. TCRdb re-derived calls from the reads in MiXCR, one entry per CDR3 protein. This table has about 920,000 distinct CDR3 sequences, 30% to 40% appearing once. The sample in question was cultured CD8+ T cells from PBMCs, obtained from culture after CMV antigen stimulation. These receptors were obtained from a human donor in good health (CMV status not recorded). Some clones in this sample may be carry-over from other donors' samples.

About this clonotype itself: A much bigger clone sits one base away, suggesting this may be a read error. The chain combines TRBV6-5 with TRBJ2-7; 8 nucleotides match TRBD2. Germline lookup yields CDR1 MNHEY and CDR2 SVGAGI. The CDR3 totals 17 residues. With V trimmed by 2 bases and J by 3 bases, 12 bases remained unmatched. The CDR3 sequence: CASSYGFDSGGVYEQYF. CDR3 coding DNA: TGTGCCAGCAGTTACGGGTTTGACAGCGGGGGTGTCTACGAGCAGTACTTC.

This clonotype showed up just a few times. In nucleotides, the CDR3 is TGCGCCAGCAGTGAGGCCAGGGGTGACGAGCAGTACTTC. It codes for CASSEARGDEQYF. V gene TRBV10-1 combines with J gene TRBJ2-7; possible D gene TRBD1, 6 bases. V was trimmed by 2 bases and J by 5 bases, leaving 10 bases between them. The CDR3 totals 13 residues. Germline values: CDR1 WNHNN, CDR2 SYGVQD (reference sequence).

The rearrangement links TRBV6-2 or TRBV6-3 to TRBJ2-2, with D possibly matching TRBD1 (6 bases). The germline V gene encodes CDR1 MNHEY and CDR2 SVGEGT. This CDR3 comprises 17 residues. Trimming pared 1 base from V and 1 base from J, leaving 13 bases between. The CDR3 sequence is CASSYFRGRGNTGELFF. The CDR3 DNA sequence: TGTGCCAGCAGTTACTTCCGGGGCAGGGGGAACACCGGGGAGCTGTTTTTT.

The genes are TRBV29-1 and TRBJ1-1; D is perhaps TRBD1 (5 bases). The CDR3 totals 14 residues. Germline V gene sequence: CDR1 SQVTM, CDR2 ANQGSEA. Deletions cut 2 bases from V and 1 base from J, with 11 bases between. CDR3 protein: CSVEFRGGNTEAFF. The DNA of the CDR3 is TGCAGCGTTGAATTCCGTGGGGGGAACACTGAAGCTTTCTTT.

This clonotype was observed a few times. An end of the junction differs from the germline gene, which may be a read error. The chain uses TRBV7-6 and TRBJ2-1; 12 bases fit TRBD2. Per germline, CDR1 SGHVS and CDR2 FNYEAQ. The CDR3 length is 17 residues. CDR3 bases: TGTGCTAGCAGCGCCCGACTAGCGGGGGTTGGACCCAATGAGCAGTTCTTC. It specifies CASSARLAGVGPNEQFF.

This clonotype was counted a few times. The CDR3 nucleotides are TGTGCCAGCAGCAACCAAATTGAAGCTTTCTTT. Protein sequence: CASSNQIEAFF. The gene calls are TRBV7-9 and TRBJ1-1; D not resolved. Germline-derived CDR1 and CDR2 are SEHNR and FQNEAQ (reference sequence). This CDR3 contains 11 residues. The V gene lost 5 bases and the J gene lost 7 bases, with 8 bases spanning the gap.

The genes are TRBV20-1 and TRBJ2-1; D may be TRBD1 or TRBD2 (5 bases each). V was cut by 1 base and J by 4 bases, with 17 bases left in between. This CDR3 has 16 residues. Germline CDR1 is DFQATT and CDR2 is SNEGSKA (reference sequence). CDR3 residues: CSARAETGPIYNEQFF. The CDR3 DNA reads TGCAGTGCTAGAGCCGAGACGGGACCCATTTACAATGAGCAGTTCTTC.

This clonotype was recorded a few times. The genes are TRBV10-3 and TRBJ1-3; D might be TRBD1 (6 bases). Germline V gene data show CDR1 as ENHRY and CDR2 as SYGVKD. CDR3 length equals 12 residues. V lost 0 bases to trimming and J lost 9 bases, with 6 bases between them. The DNA for the CDR3 is TGTGCCATCAGTGAGTCGACAGGCACCATATATTTT. It encodes CAISESTGTIYF.

The rearrangement links TRBV27 to TRBJ2-7; tentatively, D is TRBD1 or TRBD2 (6 bases each). V was trimmed by 3 bases and J by 2 bases, leaving 14 bases between them. Germline CDR1 MNHEY, CDR2 SMNVEV (reference sequence). The CDR3 totals 15 residues. Here the CDR3 reads CASSFGVGGPYEQYF. In DNA form, the CDR3 reads TGTGCCAGCAGTTTTGGAGTGGGGGGCCCCTACGAGCAGTACTTC.

This clonotype was found a few times. The chain carries TRBV19 and TRBJ2-3; D tentatively fits TRBD1 or TRBD2 (5 bases each). The CDR3 runs to 16 residues. V lost 5 bases and J lost 0, with 15 bases in between. Germline V lookup: CDR1 LNHDA, CDR2 SQIVND (reference sequence). CDR3 DNA: TGTGCCAGTAGTGGCACCCAGGGACCTAGCACAGATACGCAGTATTTT. Translating gives CASSGTQGPSTDTQYF.

This CDR3 is CASSLEPPNEQFF. CDR3 DNA: TGTGCCAGCAGCTTAGAGCCCCCCAATGAGCAGTTCTTC. The chain combines TRBV7-6 with TRBJ2-1; D unresolved. There are 13 residues in the CDR3. The V end was cut by 1 base, the J end by 6 bases, with 7 bases between. CDR1 is SGHVS, CDR2 FNYEAQ, per germline.

CDR3 nucleotides: TGTGCCAGTAGTCGCACAGGGGCCACTGAAGCTTTCTTT. It translates to CASSRTGATEAFF. The chain uses TRBV19 and TRBJ1-1; 7 bases map to TRBD1. Looked up from germline, CDR1 is LNHDA and CDR2 is SQIVND (reference sequence). The CDR3 is made up of 13 amino acids. J gave up 4 bases and V 5 bases, and 4 bases lay outside the gene matches.

This clonotype was seen only a few times. V usage is TRBV12-5 and J usage is TRBJ2-7; D ambiguous. V was pared by 0 bases and J by 3 bases, with 9 bases between. The CDR3 consists of 14 residues. Germline assignment: CDR1 LGHNT and CDR2 FRNRAP. CDR3 bases: TGTGCTAGTGGTTTGGTACACGGCAGCTACGAGCAGTACTTC. This translates into CASGLVHGSYEQYF.

A few counts support this clonotype. The genes are TRBV7-6 and TRBJ2-2; D is perhaps TRBD1 or TRBD2 (5 bases each). CDR1 SGHVS and CDR2 FNYEAQ come from the germline V gene. The CDR3 spans 15 residues. V lost 1 base and J 7 bases, leaving 13 bases between the germline ends. For the CDR3, the DNA is TGTGCCAGCAGCTTAGATGGGGGAGAGGACGGGGAGCTGTTTTTT. Translating gives CASSLDGGEDGELFF.

In this sample, this clonotype turned up many times. The gene calls are TRBV6-1 and TRBJ2-5; D remains ambiguous. There are 12 residues in the CDR3. V was pared by 5 bases and J by 0 bases, with 4 bases between. Germline CDR1 reads MNHNS; CDR2 reads SASEGT. This CDR3 is CASSYDQETQYF. CDR3 coding DNA: TGTGCCAGCAGTTACGACCAAGAGACCCAGTACTTC.

The rearrangement joins TRBV27 to TRBJ2-7; TRBD1 agrees at 11 bases. Losses at the gene ends were 1 base for V and 4 bases for J; bases not matched to a gene: 3. The germline gives CDR1 MNHEY, CDR2 SMNVEV (reference sequence). CDR3 length: 15 residues. The CDR3 loop is CASSLYGTGGYEQYF. As DNA, the CDR3 is TGTGCCAGCAGTTTATATGGGACAGGGGGTTACGAGCAGTACTTC.

With regard to this clonotype: A much larger clone sits a single nucleotide away, making a read error possible. V is TRBV11-2 and J is TRBJ2-3, with D uncertain. Germline loops: CDR1 SGHAT, CDR2 FQNNGV. The CDR3 totals 16 residues. The V and J ends lost 2 bases and 0 bases respectively, with 12 bases between them. CDR3 in amino acids: CASSLYFPASTDTQYF. The CDR3 region has the DNA TGTGCCAGCAGCTTATACTTCCCTGCTAGCACAGATACGCAGTATTTT. The whole variable domain, remainder taken from reference TRBV11-2 and TRBJ2-3, is EAGVAQSPRYKIIEKRQSVAFWCNPISGHATLYWYQQILGQGPKLLIQFQNNGVVDDSQLPKDRFSAERLKGVDSTLKIQPAKLEDSAVYLCASSLYFPASTDTQYFGPGTRLTVL.

This clonotype was seen a few times. This rearrangement joins TRBV6-1 to TRBJ1-2; D ambiguous. The germline gives CDR1 MNHNS, CDR2 SASEGT. Trimming removed 5 bases at V and 1 base at J, with 8 bases between. CDR3 size: 13 residues. This chain's CDR3 is CASSQRNNYGYTF. DNA of the CDR3: TGTGCCAGCAGTCAGAGGAATAACTATGGCTACACCTTC.

This clonotype was detected a few times. V usage is TRBV6-2 or TRBV6-3 and J usage is TRBJ2-1; a weak D match, TRBD1 (6 bases). V was pared by 2 bases and J by 7 bases, with 15 bases between. The CDR3 loop spans 15 amino acids. Germline V gene sequence: CDR1 MNHEY, CDR2 SVGEGT. The CDR3 here is CASSYDWGPGNEQFF. The CDR3 DNA follows: TGTGCCAGCAGTTACGATTGGGGGCCGGGTAATGAGCAGTTCTTC.

This clonotype has more than one count but fewer than ten. The CDR3 protein is CAILLAGSHNEQFF. CDR3 nucleotides: TGTGCCATCCTACTAGCGGGGAGCCACAATGAGCAGTTCTTC. This chain joins TRBV10-3 and TRBJ2-1; 10 bases fit TRBD2. Germline V gene data show CDR1 as ENHRY and CDR2 as SYGVKD. The CDR3 consists of 14 residues. With 8 bases clipped from V and 5 bases from J, the junction kept 6 bases outside the gene matches.

This chain connects TRBV7-4 to TRBJ2-5; TRBD2 matches at 10 bases. The V and J ends lost 2 bases and 6 bases, in that order; junction bases with no gene match: 6. There are 15 residues in the CDR3. CDR1 is SGHVT, CDR2 SQSDAQ, per germline. The CDR3 nucleotides are TGTGCCAGCAGCTTACTAGCGGGGGCACCAAAGACCCAGTACTTC. Translating gives CASSLLAGAPKTQYF.